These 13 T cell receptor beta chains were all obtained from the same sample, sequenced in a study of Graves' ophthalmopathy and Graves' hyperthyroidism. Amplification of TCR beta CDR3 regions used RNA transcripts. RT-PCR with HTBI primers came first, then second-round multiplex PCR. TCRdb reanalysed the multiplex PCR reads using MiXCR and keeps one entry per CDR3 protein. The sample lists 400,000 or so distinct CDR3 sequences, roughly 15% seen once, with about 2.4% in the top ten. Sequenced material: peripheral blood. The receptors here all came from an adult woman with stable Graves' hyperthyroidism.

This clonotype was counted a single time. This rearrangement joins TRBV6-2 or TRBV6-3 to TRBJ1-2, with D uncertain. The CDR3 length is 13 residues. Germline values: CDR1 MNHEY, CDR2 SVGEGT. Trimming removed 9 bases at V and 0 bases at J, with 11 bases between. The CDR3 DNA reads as TGTGCCAGTGAGGAGTTAGCTAACTATGGCTACACCTTC. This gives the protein CASEELANYGYTF.

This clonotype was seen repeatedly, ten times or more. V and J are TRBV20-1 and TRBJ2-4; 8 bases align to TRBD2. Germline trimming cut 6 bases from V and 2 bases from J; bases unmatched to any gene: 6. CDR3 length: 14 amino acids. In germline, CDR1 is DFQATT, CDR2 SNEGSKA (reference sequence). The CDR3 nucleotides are TGCAGTGCCGATAGCGGGAATCCCAAAAACATTCAGTACTTC. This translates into CSADSGNPKNIQYF.

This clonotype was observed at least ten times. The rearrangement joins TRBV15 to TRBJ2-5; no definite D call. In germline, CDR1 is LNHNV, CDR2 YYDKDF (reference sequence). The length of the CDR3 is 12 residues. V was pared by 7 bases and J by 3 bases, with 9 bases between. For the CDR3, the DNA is TGTGCCACCATAGGTGCAGAAGAGACCCAGTACTTC. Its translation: CATIGAEETQYF.

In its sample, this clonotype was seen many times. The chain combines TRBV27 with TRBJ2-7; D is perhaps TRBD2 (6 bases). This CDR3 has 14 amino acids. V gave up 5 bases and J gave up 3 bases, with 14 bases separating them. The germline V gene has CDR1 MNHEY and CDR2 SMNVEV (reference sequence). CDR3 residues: CASSAHGEVYEQYF. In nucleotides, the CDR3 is TGTGCCAGCAGTGCCCACGGGGAGGTCTACGAGCAGTACTTC.

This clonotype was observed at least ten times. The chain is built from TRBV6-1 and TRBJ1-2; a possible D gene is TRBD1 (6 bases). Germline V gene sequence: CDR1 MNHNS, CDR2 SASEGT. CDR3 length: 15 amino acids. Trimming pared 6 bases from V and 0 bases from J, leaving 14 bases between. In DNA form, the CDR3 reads TGTGCCAGCAGGCTACAGGGCCTAGCTAACTATGGCTACACCTTC. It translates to CASRLQGLANYGYTF.

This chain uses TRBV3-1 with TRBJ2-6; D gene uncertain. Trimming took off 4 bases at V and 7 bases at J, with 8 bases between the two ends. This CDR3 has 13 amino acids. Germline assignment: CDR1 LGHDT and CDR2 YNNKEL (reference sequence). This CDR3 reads CASSLARANVLTF. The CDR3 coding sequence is TGTGCCAGCAGCCTGGCAAGAGCCAACGTCCTGACTTTC. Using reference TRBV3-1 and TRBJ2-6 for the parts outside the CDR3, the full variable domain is DTAVSQTPKYLVTQMGNDKSIKCEQNLGHDTMYWYKQDSKKFLKIMFSYNNKELIINETVPNRFSPKSPDKAHLNLHINSLELGDSAVYFCASSLARANVLTFGAGSRLTVL.

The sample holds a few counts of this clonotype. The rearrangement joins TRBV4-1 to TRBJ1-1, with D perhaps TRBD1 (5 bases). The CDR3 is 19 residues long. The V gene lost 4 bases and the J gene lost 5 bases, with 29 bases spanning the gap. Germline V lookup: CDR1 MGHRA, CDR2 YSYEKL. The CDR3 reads CASSPSVRVQEWGRTEAFF. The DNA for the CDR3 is TGCGCCAGCAGCCCTTCGGTCAGGGTTCAGGAGTGGGGGAGGACTGAAGCTTTCTTT.

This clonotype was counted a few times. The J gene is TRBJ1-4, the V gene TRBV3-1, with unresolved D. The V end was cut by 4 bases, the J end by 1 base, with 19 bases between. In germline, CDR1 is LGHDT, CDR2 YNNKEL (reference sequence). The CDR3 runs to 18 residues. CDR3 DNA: TGTGCCAGCAGCCCAGATTCTTCGCCCGAGGAAACTAATGAAAAACTGTTTTTT. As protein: CASSPDSSPEETNEKLFF.

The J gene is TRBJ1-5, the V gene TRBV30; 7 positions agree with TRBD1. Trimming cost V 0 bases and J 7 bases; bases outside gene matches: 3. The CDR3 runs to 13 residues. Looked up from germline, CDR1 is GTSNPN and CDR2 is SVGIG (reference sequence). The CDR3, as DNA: TGTGCCTGGAGTGTTGGGACAGAACAGCCCCAGCATTTT. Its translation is CAWSVGTEQPQHF.

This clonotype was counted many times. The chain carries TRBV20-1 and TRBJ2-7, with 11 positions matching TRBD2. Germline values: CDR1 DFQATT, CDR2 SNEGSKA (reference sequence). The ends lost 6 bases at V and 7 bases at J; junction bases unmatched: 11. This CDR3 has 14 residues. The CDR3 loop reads CSAKLSGRAREQYF. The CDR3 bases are TGCAGTGCGAAACTTAGCGGGAGGGCGAGGGAGCAGTACTTC.

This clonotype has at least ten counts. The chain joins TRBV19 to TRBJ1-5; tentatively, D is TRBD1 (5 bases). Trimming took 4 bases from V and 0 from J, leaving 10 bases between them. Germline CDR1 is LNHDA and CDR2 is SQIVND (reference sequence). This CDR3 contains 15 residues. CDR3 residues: CASSTTGYSNQPQHF. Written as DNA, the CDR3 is TGTGCCAGTAGTACAACAGGATATAGCAATCAGCCCCAGCATTTT.

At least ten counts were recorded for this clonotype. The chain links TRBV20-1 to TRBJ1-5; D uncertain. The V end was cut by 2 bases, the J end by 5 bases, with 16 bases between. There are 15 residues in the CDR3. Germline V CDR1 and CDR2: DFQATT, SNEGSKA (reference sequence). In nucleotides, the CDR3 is TGCAGTGCTAGAAGATTTCGGCAGTCCTATCAGCCCCAGCATTTT. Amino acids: CSARRFRQSYQPQHF.

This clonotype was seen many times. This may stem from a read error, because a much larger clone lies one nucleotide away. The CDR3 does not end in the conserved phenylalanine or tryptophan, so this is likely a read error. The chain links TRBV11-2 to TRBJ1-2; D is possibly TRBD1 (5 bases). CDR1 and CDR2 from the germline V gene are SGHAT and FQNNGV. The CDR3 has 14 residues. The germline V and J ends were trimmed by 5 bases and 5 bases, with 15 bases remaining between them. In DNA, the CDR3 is TGTGCCAGCAGCCCGAGACTTGGGGGTTATGGCTACACCCTC. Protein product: CASSPRLGGYGYTL.